The T cell receptor beta chain described here comes from a study of blood T cells in healthy people across ages. About this clonotype itself: What it binds is unknown.

Primed by a sample-barcoded 5' primer and a J-beta primer mix, a second PCR proceeded for about 7 to 11 cycles. TCRdb passed the 5' RACE reads through MiXCR, listing each CDR3 protein once. Of over 700,000 distinct CDR3 sequences listed, more than 20% were seen once; the top ten hold roughly 9%. Findings of the study overall: The study found TCR beta diversity correlated strongly with naive T cell percentage. Higher diversity, along with more naive CD4+ cells, distinguished long-lived donors from aged donors.

V lost 2 bases and J 8 bases, leaving 13 bases between the germline ends. This CDR3 is 13 amino acids long. Germline V gene data show CDR1 as WSHSY and CDR2 as SAAADI. Ranging in age from about 6 to 100, the donors were healthy Caucasian individuals from Russia. A further study also used this sample, focusing on T cells of mothers and their children. That publication notes: Normalized overlap was always slightly, never significantly, higher in related than unrelated mother-child pairs.

This sequence joins TRBV10-2 and TRBJ2-7; weak D call: TRBD2 (6 bases). Material: blood. The TCR comes from a boy under 18 in good health. This chain's CDR3 is CASSEGGRIKQYF. Here the CDR3 DNA reads TGCGCCAGCAGTGAGGGGGGGAGGATTAAGCAGTACTTC.